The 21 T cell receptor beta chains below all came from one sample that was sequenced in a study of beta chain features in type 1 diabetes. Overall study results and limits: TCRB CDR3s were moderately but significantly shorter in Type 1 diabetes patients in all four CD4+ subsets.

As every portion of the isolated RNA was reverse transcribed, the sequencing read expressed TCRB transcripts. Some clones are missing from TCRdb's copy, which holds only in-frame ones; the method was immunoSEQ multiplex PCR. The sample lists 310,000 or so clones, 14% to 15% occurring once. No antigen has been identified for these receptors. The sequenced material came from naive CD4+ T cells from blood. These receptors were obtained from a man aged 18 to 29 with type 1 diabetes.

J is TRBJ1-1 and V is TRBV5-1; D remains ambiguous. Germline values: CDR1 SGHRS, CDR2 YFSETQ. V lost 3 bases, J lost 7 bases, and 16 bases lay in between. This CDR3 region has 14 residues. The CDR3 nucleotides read TGCGCCAGCAGCTCCCAAGCCGACGGAGTTGAAGCTTTCTTT. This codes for CASSSQADGVEAFF.

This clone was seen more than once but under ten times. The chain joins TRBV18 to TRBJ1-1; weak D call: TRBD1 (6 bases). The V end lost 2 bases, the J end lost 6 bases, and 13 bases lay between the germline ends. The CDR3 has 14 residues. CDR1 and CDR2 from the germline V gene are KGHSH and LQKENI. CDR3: CASSPDRGASEAFF. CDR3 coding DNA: TGTGCCAGCTCACCAGATCGGGGGGCCTCTGAAGCTTTCTTT.

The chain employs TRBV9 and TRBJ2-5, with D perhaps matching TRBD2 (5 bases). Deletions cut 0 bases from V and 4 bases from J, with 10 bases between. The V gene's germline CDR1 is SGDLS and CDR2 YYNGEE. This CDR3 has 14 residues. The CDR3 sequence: CASSVEVSGETQYF. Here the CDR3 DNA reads TGTGCCAGCAGCGTAGAGGTGAGCGGAGAGACCCAGTACTTC.

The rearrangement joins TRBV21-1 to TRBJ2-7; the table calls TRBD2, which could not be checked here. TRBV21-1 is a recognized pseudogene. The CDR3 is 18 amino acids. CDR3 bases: TGTGCCAGCAGCAAAGCCCATCTTAGGCTAGCGGCAAGCTACGAGCAGTACTTC. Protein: CASSKAHLRLAASYEQYF.

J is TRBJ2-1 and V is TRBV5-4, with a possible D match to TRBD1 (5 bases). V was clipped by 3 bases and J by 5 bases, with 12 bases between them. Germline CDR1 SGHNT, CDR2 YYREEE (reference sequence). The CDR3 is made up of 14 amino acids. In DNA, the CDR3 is TGTGCCAGCAGCTCTCCCCTGACAGACAATGAGCAGTTCTTC. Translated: CASSSPLTDNEQFF.

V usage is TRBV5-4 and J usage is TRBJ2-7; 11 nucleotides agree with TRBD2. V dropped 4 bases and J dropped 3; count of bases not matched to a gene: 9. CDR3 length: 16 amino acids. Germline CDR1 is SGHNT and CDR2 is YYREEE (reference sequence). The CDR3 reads CASSETLAGVLYEQYF. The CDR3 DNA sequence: TGTGCCAGCAGCGAAACACTAGCGGGAGTTCTCTACGAGCAGTACTTC.

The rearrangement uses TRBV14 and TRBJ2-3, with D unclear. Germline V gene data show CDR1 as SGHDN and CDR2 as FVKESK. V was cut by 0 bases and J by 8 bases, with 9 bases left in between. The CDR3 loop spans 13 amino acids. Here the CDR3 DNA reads TGTGCCAGCAGCCAAGACCCGGGTGCTACGCAGTATTTT. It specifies CASSQDPGATQYF.

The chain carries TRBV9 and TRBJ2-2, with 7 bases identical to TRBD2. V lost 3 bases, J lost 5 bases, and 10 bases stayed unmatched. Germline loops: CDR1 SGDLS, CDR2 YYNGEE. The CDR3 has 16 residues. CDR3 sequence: CASSALAVLLTGELFF. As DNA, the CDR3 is TGTGCCAGCAGCGCCCTAGCGGTCCTTCTAACCGGGGAGCTGTTTTTT.

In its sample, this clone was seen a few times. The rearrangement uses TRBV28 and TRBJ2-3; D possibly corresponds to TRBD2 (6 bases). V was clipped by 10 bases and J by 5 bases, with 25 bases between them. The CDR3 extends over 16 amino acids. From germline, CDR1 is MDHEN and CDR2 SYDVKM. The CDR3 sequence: CAITASQYGGQDTQYF. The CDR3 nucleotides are TGTGCCATCACCGCCTCACAGTACGGGGGTCAAGATACGCAGTATTTT.

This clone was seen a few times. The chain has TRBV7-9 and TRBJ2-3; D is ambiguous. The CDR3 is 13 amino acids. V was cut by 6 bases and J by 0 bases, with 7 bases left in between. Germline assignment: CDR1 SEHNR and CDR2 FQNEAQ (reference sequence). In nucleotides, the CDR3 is TGTGCCAGCAGTCCTTCTAGCACAGATACGCAGTATTTT. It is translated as CASSPSSTDTQYF. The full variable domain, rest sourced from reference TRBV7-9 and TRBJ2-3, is DTGVSQNPRHKITKRGQNVTFRCDPISEHNRLYWYRQTLGQGPEFLTYFQNEAQLEKSRLLSDRFSAERPKGSFSTLEIQRTEQGDSAMYLCASSPSSTDTQYFGPGTRLTVL.

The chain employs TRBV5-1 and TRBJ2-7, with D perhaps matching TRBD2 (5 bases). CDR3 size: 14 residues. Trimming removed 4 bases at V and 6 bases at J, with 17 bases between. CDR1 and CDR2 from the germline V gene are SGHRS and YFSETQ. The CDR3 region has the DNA TGCGCCAGCAGCCCACGAGGGTCCCGGGCCGAGCAGTACTTC. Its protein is CASSPRGSRAEQYF.

The CDR3 here is CASSISPQGIDTEAFF. The CDR3 bases are TGTGCCAGTAGTATTAGCCCGCAGGGCATTGACACTGAAGCTTTCTTT. The V and J genes are TRBV19 and TRBJ1-1; TRBD1 is a possible D gene (5 bases). Germline loops: CDR1 LNHDA, CDR2 SQIVND (reference sequence). CDR3 length: 16 residues. Trimming shortened V by 3 bases and J by 3 bases, and 17 bases separated the two germline ends.

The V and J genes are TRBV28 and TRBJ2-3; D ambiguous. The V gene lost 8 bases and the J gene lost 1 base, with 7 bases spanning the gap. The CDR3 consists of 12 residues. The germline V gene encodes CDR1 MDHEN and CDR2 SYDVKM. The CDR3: CASSTGTDTQYF. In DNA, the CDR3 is TGTGCCAGCTCTACAGGCACAGATACGCAGTATTTT.

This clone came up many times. The CDR3 sequence is CATSGDSNIQYF. CDR3 nucleotides: TGTGCCACCAGCGGGGACTCAAACATTCAGTACTTC. The rearrangement joins TRBV15 to TRBJ2-4; tentative D call: TRBD2 (6 bases). Looked up from germline, CDR1 is LNHNV and CDR2 is YYDKDF (reference sequence). The CDR3 has 12 residues. V gave up 5 bases and J gave up 6 bases, with 8 bases separating them. The whole variable domain, filled in from reference TRBV15 and TRBJ2-4, reads DAMVIQNPRYQVTQFGKPVTLSCSQTLNHNVMYWYQQKSSQAPKLLFHYYDKDFNNEADTPDNFQSRRPNTSFCFLDIRSPGLGDTAMYLCATSGDSNIQYFGAGTRLSVL.

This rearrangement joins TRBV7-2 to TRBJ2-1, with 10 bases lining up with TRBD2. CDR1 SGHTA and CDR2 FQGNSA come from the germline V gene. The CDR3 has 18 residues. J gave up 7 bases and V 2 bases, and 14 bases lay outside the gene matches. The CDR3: CASSLLTYTAGGINEQFF. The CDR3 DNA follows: TGTGCCAGCAGCTTACTGACCTATACAGCGGGGGGGATAAATGAGCAGTTCTTC.

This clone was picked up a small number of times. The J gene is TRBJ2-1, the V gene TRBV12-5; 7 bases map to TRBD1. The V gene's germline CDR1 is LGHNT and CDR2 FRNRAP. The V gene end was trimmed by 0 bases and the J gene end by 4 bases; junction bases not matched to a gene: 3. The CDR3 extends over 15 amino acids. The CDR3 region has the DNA TGTGCTAGTGGTTTGGTACACAGGGGATACAATGAGCAGTTCTTC. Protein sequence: CASGLVHRGYNEQFF.

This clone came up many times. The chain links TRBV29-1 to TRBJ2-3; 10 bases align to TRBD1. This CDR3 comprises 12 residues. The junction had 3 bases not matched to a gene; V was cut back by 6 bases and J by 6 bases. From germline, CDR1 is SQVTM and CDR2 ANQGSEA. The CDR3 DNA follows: TGCAGCGTCATGACAGGGGGCGATACGCAGTATTTT. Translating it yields CSVMTGGDTQYF.

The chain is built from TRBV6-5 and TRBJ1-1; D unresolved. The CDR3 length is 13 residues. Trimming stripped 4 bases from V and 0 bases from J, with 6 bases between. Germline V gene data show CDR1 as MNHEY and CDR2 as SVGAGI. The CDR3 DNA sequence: TGTGCCAGCAGTTCACTGCTGAACACTGAAGCTTTCTTT. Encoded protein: CASSSLLNTEAFF.

The CDR3 loop reads CAARGQGKTDEQFF. The CDR3, as DNA: TGTGCCGCGCGTGGACAGGGTAAGACGGATGAGCAGTTCTTC. The chain has TRBV2 and TRBJ2-1, with 8 bases identical to TRBD1. Germline V gives CDR1 SNHLY, CDR2 FYNNEI. V gave up 11 bases and J gave up 8 bases; unmatched junction bases: 14. This CDR3 has 14 residues.

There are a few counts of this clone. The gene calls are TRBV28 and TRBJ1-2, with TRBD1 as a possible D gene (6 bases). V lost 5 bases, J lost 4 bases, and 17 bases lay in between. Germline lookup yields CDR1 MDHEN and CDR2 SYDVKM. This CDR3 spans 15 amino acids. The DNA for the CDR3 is TGTGCCAGCAGTCTTGGGGGCAGGGTTTTCTATGGCTACACCTTC. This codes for CASSLGGRVFYGYTF.

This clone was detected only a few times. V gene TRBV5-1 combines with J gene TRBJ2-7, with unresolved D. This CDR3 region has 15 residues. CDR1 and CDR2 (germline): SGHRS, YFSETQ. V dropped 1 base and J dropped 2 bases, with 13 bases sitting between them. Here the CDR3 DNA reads TGCGCCAGCAGCTTGCGTATAGACAACCCCTACGAGCAGTACTTC. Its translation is CASSLRIDNPYEQYF.